The entry that follows covers one T cell receptor beta chain sequence. Its target antigen remains unknown. No clone much larger than this one lies a single base away; base qualities are absent. This specimen comes from a study of T cell responses to AZD1222 COVID-19 vaccine (dated by TCRdb to about 2021). Regarding the complete study: AZD1222 recipients given second doses at about 4 weeks or at about 12 weeks were pooled, since spike-specific TCR depth and breadth were not found to differ between the two schedules. Enrollment into the trials was organized by age into subgroups of 18-55, 56-69 and 70-plus years, and those subgroups contained approximately 160, 26 and 62 TCR-sequenced participants, respectively. A total of more than 230 trial participants underwent TCR sequencing, of whom about 210 received two doses of AZD1222 and about 26 received two doses of the MenACWY control vaccine.

This specimen's time point label, interpreted: baseline before first vaccination. Samples from vaccinated people were obtained from the UK trials COV001 and COV002, which included a single-blind randomized controlled phase 2/3 trial of AZD1222 (ChAdOx1 nCoV-19) in healthy adults. For TCRbeta chain sequencing, PBMC samples were collected from trial participants at day 0 and at day 28 after the second dose. What the work shows at the level of the full study, not this receptor alone: Nearly half of unique spike-specific TCRs reportedly recognized epitopes outside regions mutated in the B.1.351 and B.1.1.7 variants. Participants were mostly white British, with more females than males. The authors suggested clonal diversity may have been underestimated. No day 14 peak-response samples were available, so repertoires were characterized only after the peak T cell response. The vaccine-associated CD4 TCRs covered the entire spike protein, and the dominant responses fell in regions 160-218 and 743-854. In the small 56-69-year group, the increase in depth fell short of significance, most likely because of low power. A significant rise in spike-specific TCR breadth and depth was observed after two AZD1222 doses relative to day 0 and relative to MenACWY recipients. Conclusions about previously exposed vaccinees were limited because only a handful of AZD1222 recipients were SARS-CoV-2 seropositive at baseline.

The CDR3 regions of human TCRbeta chains were analyzed by immunosequencing. From the authors' description of their analysis: TCRs in the repertoires were matched against a reference library of SARS-CoV-2-specific TCRs that had been generated with the MIRA antigen-specificity platform. Breadth meant the fraction of unique TCRs that were SARS-CoV-2-associated, whereas depth meant the fraction of total T cells that were SARS-CoV-2-associated. Using the MIRA data, every spike-specific TCR was mapped to the spike region that the TCR reacted to and assigned to either a CD4 or a CD8 class. Log10-transformed breadth and depth values were compared by one-way ANOVA with Sidak's multiple comparisons tests. Held by TCRdb, this immuneACCESS table contains in-frame sequences only and omits some clones. Under half of the omission traces to an unresolved V gene where checked; the cause of the rest is unknown. From that table come the V and J calls and clone size; the DNA was used to work out D and trimming. This sample lists approximately 150,000 clones; 91% were detected once. The ten biggest clones cover approximately 2% of the sample.

As encoded in the germline V gene (reference sequence), CDR1 is GTSNPN while CDR2 is SVGIG. Trimming costs V 3 bases and J 3 bases, and their ends lie 11 bases apart. The CDR3 runs 13 residues from the cysteine to the phenylalanine. Of the read, only the CDR3 DNA is kept; its 39 bases are in frame from base 1. Sequenced material: peripheral blood, taken on day 0 of AZD1222 vaccination. This clonotype was sampled from an adult in good health. The receptor chain draws on TRBV30 and TRBJ1-2; possibly the D gene is TRBD1, per 5 matching bases. The DNA sequence is as follows: TGTGCCTGGAGCTGGCAGGGCGACTATGGCTACACCTTC. This is translated as CAWSWQGDYGYTF.